This is a list of T cell receptor beta chains from one sample in a study of OX40 agonist ivuxolimab in advanced cancers. Clones were read by immunoSEQ multiplex PCR, and TCRdb kept only the in-frame ones, dropping some. The table has tens of thousands of clones, 75% to 95% seen once; the top ten hold roughly 6.9%. The starting material was CD4+ or CD8+ T cells sorted from blood, obtained in a trial of the OX40 agonist ivuxolimab. All receptors derive from an adult with an advanced solid tumor such as melanoma, head and neck, liver or kidney cancer. Both conserved end residues are part of each CDR3. The D gene is left open where the match is weak. The size entry is marked missing in some rows and otherwise reads once, few, many or a size class.

abundance	len	d_gene	j_gene	v_gene	CDR3aa	CDR3nt
-	13	-	TRBJ2-7	TRBV27	CASSYGGQYEQYF	TGTGCCAGCAGTTACGGGGGACAATACGAGCAGTACTTT
-	15	TRBD1	TRBJ2-5	TRBV29-1	CSVEPRGQGGETQYF	TGCAGCGTTGAACCCCGGGGACAGGGTGGGGAGACCCAGTACTTC
-	16	-	TRBJ2-7	TRBV4-1	CASSQGQWLKSYEQYF	TGCGCCAGCAGCCAAGGACAGTGGTTGAAATCCTACGAGCAGTACTTC
once	14	-	TRBJ2-3	TRBV6-1	CACLGGRSTDTQYF	TGTGCCTGCTTGGGGGGACGGAGCACAGATACGCAGTATTTT
-	18	-	TRBJ1-2	TRBV6-1	CASSEGTLGPGLGYGYTF	TGTGCCAGCAGTGAAGGTACATTGGGGCCAGGGCTGGGCTATGGCTACACCTTC
-	14	-	TRBJ1-4	TRBV19	CASSIAGVNEKLFF	TGTGCCAGTAGTATCGCGGGGGTTAATGAAAAACTGTTTTTT
once	14	TRBD2	TRBJ2-7	TRBV30	CAWKGLAGPYEQYF	TGTGCCTGGAAGGGACTAGCGGGCCCCTACGAGCAGTACTTC
-	16	TRBD2	TRBJ2-3	TRBV19	CASSNLLAGPTDTQYF	TGTGCCAGTAGTAACCTTCTAGCGGGGCCCACAGATACGCAGTATTTT
once	12	-	TRBJ2-7	TRBV6-5	CASRQSSYEQYF	TGTGCCAGCCGGCAGAGCTCCTACGAGCAGTACTTC
-	11	-	TRBJ2-7	TRBV30	CAGTGAYEQYF	TGTGCCGGAACCGGGGCGTACGAGCAGTACTTC